These T cell receptor beta chains were read from a single sample in a study of blood T cell repertoires in COVID-19. Generated by immunoSEQ multiplex PCR, the TCRdb table keeps only in-frame clones and is missing some. The table lists roughly 230,000 clones, about 80% of them singletons. What was sequenced was PBMCs or T cells enriched from blood (not recorded which). Receptors originate from a man in his fifties who had recovered from COVID-19. Each CDR3 is given with its conserved first and last residue.

v_gene	j_gene	CDR3aa
TRBV3-1/TRBV3-2	TRBJ1-5	CASSQESGYREYSNQPQHF
TRBV7-8	TRBJ2-4	CASSPRTSGRRTKNIQYF
TRBV11-3	TRBJ2-1	CASSLFGQSHNEQFF
TRBV29-1	TRBJ2-2	CSAGSQGLRTGELFF
TRBV12-3/TRBV12-4	TRBJ2-3	CASSLRETDTQYF
TRBV7-9	TRBJ1-1	CASSWGQDLNTEAFF
TRBV3-1/TRBV3-2	TRBJ1-5	CAIWGGASNQPQHF
TRBV7-2	TRBJ1-6	CASSLALDTVYNSPLHF
TRBV18	TRBJ2-1	CASSPGSSYNEQFF
TRBV10-2	TRBJ1-1	CASRRDSMNTEAFF
TRBV28	TRBJ2-6	CASSPLKDRGRVEASGANVLTF
TRBV7-3	TRBJ2-1	CASSMGQVGDEQFF
TRBV9	TRBJ2-2	CASSGGHRVGNTGELFF
TRBV2	TRBJ2-2	CASTNRAGLGTGELFF
TRBV10-3	TRBJ2-3	CAISEETGYTDTQYF
TRBV24-1	TRBJ1-5	CATSPPGQAPWQPQHF
TRBV30	TRBJ1-4	CAWSIRSPNEKLFF
TRBV5-4	TRBJ1-1	CASSLSGVGQGNTEAFF
TRBV5-5	TRBJ1-5	CASSPGQRYSNQPQHF
TRBV29-1	TRBJ2-1	CSVLTQNLAPTYNEQFF
TRBV19	TRBJ2-3	CASSTRQGAGSDTQYF
TRBV10-3	TRBJ2-3	CAISEWTGTTDTQYF
TRBV18	TRBJ1-3	CASSHGTVGSGNTIYF
TRBV9	TRBJ2-1	CASSANPVGLNEQFF
TRBV19	TRBJ1-2	CASSRSTIYGYTF
TRBV19	TRBJ1-5	CASSIEFTSNQPQHF
TRBV11-2	TRBJ1-1	CASSTREWGTEAFF
TRBV30	TRBJ2-5	CAWSVRGAGAQYF
TRBV7-2	TRBJ1-4	CASSFSGPRNEKLFF
TRBV11-3	TRBJ1-2	CASSPDGGQGAYGYTF
TRBV28	TRBJ2-5	CASSFQGRGFKTQYF
TRBV7-4	TRBJ2-7	CASSLRAGTSGIIYEQYF
TRBV5-5	TRBJ2-2	CASGRIGNTGELFF
TRBV19	TRBJ1-5	CASSSMGTGGGQPQHF
TRBV9	TRBJ1-5	CASSGGQMGQPQHF
TRBV7-9	TRBJ2-7	CASSLDTGSHEQYF
TRBV11-2	TRBJ2-2	CASSLLTGGSLVGELFF
TRBV27	TRBJ1-2	CASSLQGAGGYTF
TRBV7-2	TRBJ2-4	CASSLVVTSGGYKNIQYF
TRBV2	TRBJ1-4	CASSPISTNEKLFF
TRBV11-2	TRBJ2-5	CASSHGETQYF
TRBV12-3/TRBV12-4	TRBJ1-2	CASTQTVNYGYTF
TRBV19	TRBJ2-3	CASSIQVSSTDTQYF
TRBV10-3	TRBJ1-1	CAIGQSTEAFF
TRBV5-1	TRBJ2-2	CASSGRIPKNTGELFF
TRBV5-1	TRBJ1-2	CASSRGTSNYGYTF
TRBV3-1/TRBV3-2	TRBJ2-1	CASRKNSGGAYNEQFF
TRBV9	TRBJ2-7	CASSVGVEQYF
TRBV3-1/TRBV3-2	TRBJ2-5	CASSQFLDSEETQYF
TRBV28	TRBJ1-5	CASSSDITKHF
TRBV5-1	TRBJ2-3	CASSLRTGATDTQYF
TRBV11-2	TRBJ2-3	CASSPLTGGVGTDTQYF
TRBV27	TRBJ1-2	CASSFQGINYGYTF
TRBV7-2	TRBJ2-2	CASSGTGELFF
TRBV5-6	TRBJ1-6	CASSLTGSVNSPLHF